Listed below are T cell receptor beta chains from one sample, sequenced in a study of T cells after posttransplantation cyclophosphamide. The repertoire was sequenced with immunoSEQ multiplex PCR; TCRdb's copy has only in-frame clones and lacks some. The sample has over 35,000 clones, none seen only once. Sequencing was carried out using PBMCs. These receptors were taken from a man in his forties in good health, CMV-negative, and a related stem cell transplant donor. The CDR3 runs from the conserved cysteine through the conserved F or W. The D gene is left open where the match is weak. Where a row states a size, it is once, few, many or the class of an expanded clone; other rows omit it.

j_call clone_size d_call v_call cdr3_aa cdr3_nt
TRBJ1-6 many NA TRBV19 CASKSRDNSPLHF TGTGCCAGTAAGTCACGGGATAATTCACCCCTCCACTTT
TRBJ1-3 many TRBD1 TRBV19 CASKPGQGGGNTIYF TGTGCCAGCAAACCGGGACAGGGCGGTGGAAACACCATATATTTT
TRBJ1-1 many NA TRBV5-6 CASSFRTVTMNTEAFF TGTGCCAGCAGCTTCAGGACAGTTACCATGAACACTGAAGCTTTCTTT
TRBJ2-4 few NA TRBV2 CASSEAWGDYNNIQYF TGTGCCAGCAGTGAAGCTTGGGGAGATTATAATAACATTCAGTACTTC
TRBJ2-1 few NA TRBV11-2 CASSSPVYNEQFF TGTGCCAGCAGCTCTCCCGTGTACAATGAGCAGTTCTTC
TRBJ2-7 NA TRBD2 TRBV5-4 CASSPGLVITEQYF TGTGCCAGCAGCCCGGGACTAGTTATTACCGAGCAGTACTTC
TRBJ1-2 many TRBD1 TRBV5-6 CASSNTGGGDGYTF TGTGCCAGCAGCAACACAGGGGGCGGAGATGGCTACACCTTC
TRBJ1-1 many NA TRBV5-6 CASSGRGGYGTEAFF TGTGCCAGCAGCGGGCGGGGGGGATACGGCACTGAAGCTTTCTTT
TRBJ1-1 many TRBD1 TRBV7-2 CASSSQGFGTEAFF TGTGCCAGCAGCTCACAGGGGTTCGGCACTGAAGCTTTCTTT
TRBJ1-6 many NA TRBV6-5 CASSYSGPWSPLHF TGTGCCAGCAGTTACTCGGGCCCTTGGTCACCCCTCCACTTT
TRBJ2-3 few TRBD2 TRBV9 CASSVGPGTSGSADTQYF TGTGCCAGCAGCGTAGGCCCTGGGACTAGCGGGAGTGCAGATACGCAGTATTTT
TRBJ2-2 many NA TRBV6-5 CASSYDPGDTGELFF TGTGCCAGCAGTTACGACCCAGGGGACACCGGGGAGCTGTTTTTT
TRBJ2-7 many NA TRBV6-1 CASSDRGWDEQYF TGTGCCAGCAGTGACCGGGGATGGGACGAGCAGTACTTC
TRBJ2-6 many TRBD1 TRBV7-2 CASSPGGSGANVLTF TGTGCCAGCAGCCCAGGGGGCTCTGGGGCCAACGTCCTGACTTTC
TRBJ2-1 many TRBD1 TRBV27 CASSSGQGLFF TGTGCCAGCAGTTCCGGACAGGGGTTGTTCTTC
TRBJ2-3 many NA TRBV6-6 CASSSYHQTSTDTQYF TGTGCCAGCAGTTCTTATCATCAAACTAGCACAGATACGCAGTATTTT
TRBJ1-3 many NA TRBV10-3 CAITSPGVAGNTIYF TGTGCCATCACGTCCCCAGGGGTCGCAGGAAACACCATATATTTT
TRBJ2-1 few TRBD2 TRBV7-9 CASSSSPGLADTYNEQFF TGTGCCAGCAGCTCTTCCCCGGGACTAGCGGATACCTACAATGAGCAGTTCTTC
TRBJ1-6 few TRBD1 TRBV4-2 CASSQAPGQGRKTYNSPLHF TGTGCCAGCAGCCAAGCGCCGGGACAGGGCAGAAAAACCTATAATTCACCCCTCCACTTT
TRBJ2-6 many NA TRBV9 CASSLVLGANVLTF TGTGCCAGCAGCCTTGTCTTAGGGGCCAACGTCCTGACTTTC
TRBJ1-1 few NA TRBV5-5 CASSLVGQQALF TGTGCCAGCAGCTTGGTCGGACAGCAAGCTCTCTTT
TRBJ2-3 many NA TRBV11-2 CASSLVVVGAQDTQYF TGTGCCAGCAGCTTAGTAGTTGTGGGGGCCCAAGATACGCAGTATTTT